This TCR beta chain originates from a study of T cell responses to AZD1222 COVID-19 vaccine. Germline-derived CDR1 and CDR2 are MNHEY and SMNVEV (reference sequence). The CDR3 totals 15 residues. The ends were cut back, 2 bases at V and 2 bases at J, with 9 bases in the middle. Assay: immunoSEQ multiplex PCR; the TCRdb copy retains only in-frame clones and omits some. Counted here are tens of thousands of clones, approximately 90% occurring once; the ten biggest clones make up around 8%. The chain recombines TRBV27 with TRBJ2-2; D is ambiguous. This clonotype originated in an adult who received the AZD1222 COVID-19 vaccine. Sequenced material: peripheral blood, taken 28 days after the second AZD1222 dose. CDR3 region: CASSLGRVNTGELFF. CDR3 nucleotides: TGTGCCAGCAGTTTAGGCCGGGTTAACACCGGGGAGCTGTTTTTT.